The sequence of this T cell receptor beta chain was determined in a study of blood T cell repertoires in COVID-19. The wider study: Some COVID-19 samples were acute and others convalescent; all came from the United States, Italy and Spain. Nucleic acid was either cDNA or gDNA, and it came from T cells, B-cell-depleted T cells, or PBMCs.

In the source study's methods: From reference gene primer amplification, estimates of nucleated cell counts were derived. Only in-frame clones appear in the TCRdb table, and some are missing; sequencing was by immunoSEQ multiplex PCR. Clone size and the V and J calls come from that table; the DNA yielded D and trimming. This table holds 470,000 or so clones, more than 85% found once. V lost 4 bases to trimming and J lost 7 bases, with 8 bases between them. The length of the CDR3 is 13 residues. In germline, CDR1 is SGHTA, CDR2 FQGTGA. Sequenced sample: peripheral blood. This receptor was taken from a woman aged 30 to 39 with acute or convalescent COVID-19. V and J are TRBV7-3 and TRBJ1-6; maybe TRBD1 (5 bases). The CDR3 bases are TGTGCCAGCAGCTGGGGCGGAAATTCACCCCTCCACTTT. Amino acids: CASSWGGNSPLHF.